Presented here are 22 T cell receptor beta chains from one specimen sequenced in a study of T-cell memory formation after mild COVID-19. TCRdb independently ran MiXCR on the 5' RACE reads; one entry per CDR3 protein. Of some 150,000 distinct CDR3 sequences listed, more than 13% were seen once; the top ten hold around 30%. Sequencing input: PBMCs or a T cell subset sorted from them (not recorded which). The receptors come from an adult woman who had mild COVID-19 (a few samples of this study predate the infection). Cell type and time point are not known.

V is TRBV11-2 and J is TRBJ2-3, with D hard to call. Germline V gene lookup returns CDR1 SGHAT and CDR2 FQNNGV. Trimming removed 3 bases from V and 2 bases from J, with 6 bases in between. The CDR3 loop spans 13 amino acids. CDR3 sequence reads: CASSLPNTDTQYF. Here the CDR3 DNA reads TGTGCCAGCAGCTTGCCGAACACAGATACGCAGTATTTT.

This clonotype was seen only a few times. The rearrangement joins TRBV20-1 to TRBJ2-1; D may be TRBD2 (5 bases). Deletions cut 0 bases from V and 10 bases from J, with 10 bases between. From germline, CDR1 is DFQATT and CDR2 SNEGSKA (reference sequence). This CDR3 has 12 amino acids. This CDR3 reads CSARDRGYEQFF. DNA for the CDR3: TGCAGTGCTAGAGATCGGGGATACGAGCAGTTCTTC.

This clonotype was counted only a few times. V usage is TRBV12-5 and J usage is TRBJ1-2, with D hard to call. The CDR3 has 12 amino acids. The germline V gene encodes CDR1 LGHNT and CDR2 FRNRAP. Trimming took off 3 bases at V and 2 bases at J, with 4 bases between the two ends. CDR3 loop: CASGFGNYGYTF. The DNA for the CDR3 is TGTGCTAGTGGTTTCGGCAACTATGGCTACACCTTC.

In this sample, this clonotype turned up a few times. The chain has TRBV29-1 and TRBJ2-7; TRBD1 matches 9 bases. The germline gives CDR1 SQVTM, CDR2 ANQGSEA. The trim removed 2 bases at V and 3 bases at J, leaving 14 bases unmatched. The length of the CDR3 is 17 residues. Written as DNA, the CDR3 is TGCAGCGTTGAACTCTGGAGCCGGGACAGGGATATCTACGAGCAGTACTTC. Its protein is CSVELWSRDRDIYEQYF.

The chain employs TRBV30 and TRBJ1-1; TRBD1 might be the D (5 bases). Deletions cut 0 bases from V and 1 base from J, with 12 bases between. CDR1 is GTSNPN and CDR2 is SVGIG in the germline V gene (reference sequence). The CDR3 loop spans 15 amino acids. The CDR3, as DNA: TGTGCCTGGAGTGTGGCTCAGGGTACGAACACTGAAGCTTTCTTT. Translating gives CAWSVAQGTNTEAFF.

This clonotype was picked up a small number of times. The chain links TRBV27 to TRBJ1-1; D uncertain. This CDR3 region has 15 residues. The germline V gene has CDR1 MNHEY and CDR2 SMNVEV (reference sequence). V lost 6 bases to trimming and J lost 1 base, with 15 bases between them. CDR3: CASSEQTAPNTEAFF. CDR3 in DNA: TGTGCCAGCAGCGAGCAAACAGCGCCGAACACTGAAGCTTTCTTT.

Here the CDR3 DNA reads TGTGCCAGCAGCTTCGCGGGGACAGGGATCTATGGCTACACCTTC. It specifies CASSFAGTGIYGYTF. The chain is built from TRBV7-9 and TRBJ1-2, with 9 nucleotides matching TRBD1. J was trimmed by 4 bases and V by 3 bases; bases with no gene match: 6. The CDR3 sequence is 15 residues long. The germline V gene encodes CDR1 SEHNR and CDR2 FQNEAQ (reference sequence).

In its sample, this clonotype was seen a few times. V and J are TRBV5-6 and TRBJ2-1; possible D gene TRBD2, 5 bases. CDR1 and CDR2 from the germline V gene are SGHDT and YYEEEE. Trimming left V 4 bases short and J 16 bases short, with 21 bases between. The CDR3 runs 13 residues. The CDR3 region is CASSAGLSPSGFF. Written as DNA, the CDR3 is TGTGCCAGCAGCGCAGGACTGTCCCCCTCCGGTTTCTTC.

This clonotype was seen only a few times. The chain recombines TRBV5-6 with TRBJ2-1, with 7 bases lining up with TRBD2. Looked up from germline, CDR1 is SGHDT and CDR2 is YYEEEE. V trimming: 1 base; J trimming: 2 bases; junction bases outside the gene matches: 6. CDR3 size: 16 residues. The CDR3 DNA follows: TGTGCCAGCAGCTTGTTGGCGGGGGAGACCTACAATGAGCAGTTCTTC. Translated, it gives CASSLLAGETYNEQFF.

This clonotype was picked up a small number of times. This rearrangement joins TRBV24-1 to TRBJ2-7; 8 bases are shared with TRBD1. CDR1 KGHDR and CDR2 SFDVKD come from the germline V gene. The CDR3 runs 13 residues. Germline trimming cut 4 bases from V and 5 bases from J; bases unmatched to any gene: 3. Written as DNA, the CDR3 is TGTGCCACCAGTGAGCAGGGGGCCCACGAGCAGTACTTC. This encodes CATSEQGAHEQYF.

This chain uses TRBV11-3 with TRBJ2-7; TRBD1 aligns across 9 bases. The germline V gene has CDR1 SGHNT and CDR2 YENEEA. The CDR3 runs to 15 residues. The junction had 7 bases not matched to a gene; V was cut back by 5 bases and J by 2 bases. This CDR3 reads CASSPGQGSPYEQYF. The CDR3 nucleotides are TGTGCCAGCAGCCCAGGACAGGGGTCCCCCTACGAGCAGTACTTC.

In this sample, this clonotype turned up a few times. This chain joins TRBV6-5 and TRBJ2-7; 11 nucleotides line up with TRBD2. This CDR3 spans 17 amino acids. Germline lookup yields CDR1 MNHEY and CDR2 SVGAGI. V gave up 0 bases and J gave up 4 bases; unmatched junction bases: 8. The CDR3, as DNA: TGTGCCAGCAGTTACTCCGGTACTAGCGGGAGTAGGTACGAGCAGTACTTC. It yields the protein CASSYSGTSGSRYEQYF.

This clonotype appeared many times. The chain couples TRBV7-9 to TRBJ2-1; D may correspond to TRBD1 or TRBD2 (5 bases each). The ends were cut back, 2 bases at V and 6 bases at J, with 14 bases in the middle. CDR3 size: 15 residues. Germline-derived CDR1 and CDR2 are SEHNR and FQNEAQ (reference sequence). The CDR3 DNA follows: TGTGCCAGCAGCTTAAATCCTGGTGGGGGCAATGAGCAGTTCTTC. Translating gives CASSLNPGGGNEQFF.

CDR3 sequence (DNA): TGTGCCAGCAGCTTAGGGTCGATCGTTCAAAATGAGCAGTTCTTC. It specifies CASSLGSIVQNEQFF. The gene calls are TRBV7-6 and TRBJ2-1; D remains unclear. The CDR3 sequence is 15 residues long. Trimming took off 1 base at V and 7 bases at J, with 14 bases between the two ends. Germline values: CDR1 SGHVS, CDR2 FNYEAQ.

As DNA, the CDR3 is TGTGCCAGCAGCCAGGTCATAGTTCCCTACGAGCAGTACTTC. Amino acids: CASSQVIVPYEQYF. This chain joins TRBV3-1 and TRBJ2-7; D unresolved. V gave up 3 bases and J gave up 2 bases, with 11 bases separating them. The germline gives CDR1 LGHDT, CDR2 YNNKEL (reference sequence). The CDR3 sequence is 14 residues long.

In this sample, this clonotype turned up a few times. V and J are TRBV29-1 and TRBJ2-3; perhaps TRBD2 as D (5 bases). V lost 3 bases and J lost 2, with 15 bases in between. Germline V gene lookup returns CDR1 SQVTM and CDR2 ANQGSEA. The CDR3 runs to 15 residues. The CDR3 DNA follows: TGCAGCGTTGACACGGACTCTTTATACACAGATACGCAGTATTTT. Translated: CSVDTDSLYTDTQYF.

This chain joins TRBV7-6 and TRBJ1-1, with TRBD1 as a possible D gene (6 bases). The V and J ends lost 0 bases and 10 bases respectively, with 15 bases between them. This CDR3 is 14 amino acids long. The germline gives CDR1 SGHVS, CDR2 FNYEAQ. CDR3 loop: CASSLAAGGARAFF. The CDR3 region has the DNA TGTGCCAGCAGCTTAGCTGCCGGGGGGGCGAGAGCTTTCTTT. The variable domain in full, completed from reference TRBV7-6 and TRBJ1-1, reads GAGVSQSPRYKVTKRGQDVALRCDPISGHVSLYWYRQALGQGPEFLTYFNYEAQQDKSGLPNDRFSAERPEGSISTLTIQRTEQRDSAMYRCASSLAAGGARAFFGQGTRLTVV.

There are a few counts of this clonotype. The rearrangement joins TRBV2 to TRBJ2-7; D is perhaps TRBD1 or TRBD2 (5 bases each). Looked up from germline, CDR1 is SNHLY and CDR2 is FYNNEI. The CDR3 runs to 13 residues. The V end lost 5 bases, the J end lost 5 bases, and 13 bases lay between the germline ends. The CDR3 DNA sequence: TGTGCCAGCAGTTTGGGGGAGCTTAACGAGCAGTACTTC. Residues: CASSLGELNEQYF.

This chain uses TRBV4-3 with TRBJ2-3; 11 nucleotides align to TRBD2. Germline lookup yields CDR1 LGHNA and CDR2 YSLEER. CDR3 size: 18 residues. V lost 1 base and J lost 4; bases outside the gene matches: 10. CDR3 bases: TGCGCCAGCAGCCAAGTGGTGTTAGCGGGAGGGCCGGCAGATACGCAGTATTTT. It is translated as CASSQVVLAGGPADTQYF.

The chain is built from TRBV7-6 and TRBJ2-1; 13 bases map to TRBD2. Germline loops: CDR1 SGHVS, CDR2 FNYEAQ. After removal of 5 bases from V and 8 bases from J, the junction contained 6 bases not matched to a gene. The CDR3 spans 15 residues. CDR3 sequence (DNA): TGTGCCAGCAGCCAACTAGCGGGGGGGCGTGATGAGCAGTTCTTC. Encoded protein: CASSQLAGGRDEQFF.

This clonotype was observed a handful of times. The rearrangement links TRBV12-3 or TRBV12-4 to TRBJ2-7; tentatively, D is TRBD2 (5 bases). The CDR3 totals 14 residues. Trimming left V 5 bases short and J 4 bases short, with 15 bases between. The DNA of the CDR3 is TGTGCCAGCAGTGCCCAGAGGGTCGAGTACGAGCAGTACTTC. This sequence encodes CASSAQRVEYEQYF.

The rearrangement uses TRBV20-1 and TRBJ2-7, with D possibly matching TRBD2 (5 bases). CDR3 size: 15 residues. CDR1 is DFQATT, CDR2 SNEGSKA, per germline (reference sequence). Deletions cut 5 bases from V and 3 bases from J, with 20 bases between. CDR3 amino acids: CSASVWLATDYEQYF. The CDR3 DNA sequence: TGCAGTGCTTCTGTTTGGCTAGCCACAGACTACGAGCAGTACTTC.